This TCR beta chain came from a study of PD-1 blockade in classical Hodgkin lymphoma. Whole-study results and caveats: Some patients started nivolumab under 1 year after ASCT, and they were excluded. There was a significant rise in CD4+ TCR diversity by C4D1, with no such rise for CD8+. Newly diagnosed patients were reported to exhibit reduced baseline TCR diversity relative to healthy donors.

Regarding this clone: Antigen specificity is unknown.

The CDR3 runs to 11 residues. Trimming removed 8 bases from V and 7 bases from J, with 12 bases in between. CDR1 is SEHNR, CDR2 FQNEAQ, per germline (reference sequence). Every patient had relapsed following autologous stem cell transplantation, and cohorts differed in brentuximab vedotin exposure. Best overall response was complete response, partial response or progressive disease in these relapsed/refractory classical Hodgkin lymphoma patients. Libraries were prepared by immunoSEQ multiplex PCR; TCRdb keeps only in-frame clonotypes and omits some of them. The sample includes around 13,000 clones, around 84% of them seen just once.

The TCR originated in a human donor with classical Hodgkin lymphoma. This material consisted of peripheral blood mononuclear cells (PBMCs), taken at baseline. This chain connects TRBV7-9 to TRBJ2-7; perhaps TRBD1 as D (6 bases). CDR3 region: CASSGEIEQYF. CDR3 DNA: TGTGCCAGCTCAGGGGAGATTGAGCAGTACTTC.